The rows below give T cell receptor beta chains drawn from one sample of a study of T cells in Graves' hyperthyroidism and ophthalmopathy. A single record per CDR3 protein comes from TCRdb applying MiXCR to the multiplex PCR reads. The sample holds 600,000 or so distinct CDR3 sequences, approximately 15% seen once. Input material: blood. The receptors were sampled from a woman aged 18-29 years with Graves' ophthalmopathy. Each CDR3 is given with its conserved first and last residue. The order of the fields is J gene, CDR3 length, D gene, clone size, V gene, CDR3 protein, CDR3 DNA. The D gene is left open where the match is weak. Some rows have no size entry. The others give once, few or many, or a class for an expanded clone.

TRBJ1-1 | 13 | TRBD1 | many | TRBV27 | CASSPRRDRVTFF | TGTGCCAGCAGTCCCCGCCGGGACAGGGTCACTTTCTTT
TRBJ2-5 | 16 | . | . | TRBV9 | CASSVGAGLIQETQYF | TGTGCCAGCAGCGTAGGGGCCGGACTCATCCAAGAGACCCAGTACTTC
TRBJ2-5 | 15 | TRBD1 | many | TRBV10-3 | CAISESRTGGETQYF | TGTGCCATCAGTGAGTCAAGGACAGGGGGAGAGACCCAGTACTTC
TRBJ1-1 | 14 | . | many | TRBV2 | CARALTTVNTEAFF | TGTGCCAGAGCACTAACGACGGTGAACACTGAAGCTTTCTTT
TRBJ1-1 | 12 | . | many | TRBV18 | CASSPGATEAFF | TGTGCCAGCTCACCAGGGGCCACTGAAGCTTTCTTT
TRBJ2-7 | 12 | TRBD1 | . | TRBV28 | CAIGQVYYEQYF | TGTGCCATCGGACAGGTATACTACGAGCAGTACTTC
TRBJ2-3 | 15 | . | few | TRBV7-6 | CASSGGGRSWDTQYF | TGTGCCAGCAGCGGCGGGGGCAGGAGTTGGGATACGCAGTATTTT
TRBJ1-3 | 15 | TRBD1 | . | TRBV19 | CASSILGTAGNTIYF | TGTGCCAGTAGTATTCTAGGGACAGCTGGAAACACCATATATTTT
TRBJ2-7 | 14 | TRBD2 | many | TRBV2 | CASSEVTSGRLPYF | TGTGCCAGCAGTGAGGTGACTAGCGGGAGGTTGCCGTACTTC
TRBJ2-7 | 18 | TRBD2 | many | TRBV11-1 | CASSSPGTSGYFSYEQYF | TGTGCCAGCAGCTCCCCCGGGACTAGCGGGTACTTCTCCTACGAGCAGTACTTC
TRBJ2-3 | 14 | TRBD2 | . | TRBV20-1 | CSAATSGSADTQYF | TGCAGTGCCGCAACTAGCGGGAGTGCAGATACGCAGTATTTT
TRBJ2-7 | 16 | TRBD2 | few | TRBV4-1 | CASSQVASGSIYEQYF | TGCGCCAGCAGCCAAGTCGCTAGCGGGAGTATCTACGAGCAGTACTTC
TRBJ1-2 | 13 | . | . | TRBV28 | CANRTGISYGYTF | TGTGCCAATAGGACCGGGATTAGCTATGGCTACACCTTC
TRBJ1-2 | 13 | . | . | TRBV11-3 | CASSTPEGYGYTF | TGTGCCAGCAGTACGCCGGAGGGGTATGGCTACACCTTC
TRBJ1-1 | 13 | . | many | TRBV7-3 | CASSSDPNTEAFF | TGTGCCAGCAGCTCGGACCCGAACACTGAAGCTTTCTTT
TRBJ2-7 | 14 | . | many | TRBV28 | CASSQGTITYEQYF | TGTGCCAGCAGCCAGGGGACAATAACCTACGAGCAGTACTTC
TRBJ1-5 | 14 | . | many | TRBV13 | CASSLSRNGQPQHF | TGTGCCAGCAGCCTTAGCCGTAACGGTCAGCCCCAGCATTTT
TRBJ1-5 | 15 | . | . | TRBV19 | CASIVRAYSNQPQHF | TGTGCCAGTATCGTGAGGGCCTATAGCAATCAGCCCCAGCATTTT
TRBJ2-7 | 11 | . | . | TRBV27 | CATGTPYEQYF | TGTGCCACCGGGACACCCTACGAGCAGTACTTC
TRBJ2-7 | 15 | . | few | TRBV6-1 | CASTSNRDQSEEQYF | TGTGCCAGCACTTCGAACCGGGATCAAAGCGAGGAGCAGTACTTC
TRBJ2-1 | 12 | . | many | TRBV5-5 | CASSPWNNEQFF | TGTGCCAGCAGCCCGTGGAACAATGAGCAGTTCTTC
TRBJ2-1 | 14 | TRBD1 | many | TRBV19 | CASTRTGGNNEQFF | TGTGCCAGTACGCGGACAGGGGGAAACAATGAGCAGTTCTTC
TRBJ2-2 | 15 | . | . | TRBV7-9 | CASRFGGSNTGELFF | TGTGCCAGCAGGTTTGGGGGATCCAACACCGGGGAGCTGTTTTTT
TRBJ1-5 | 15 | . | many | TRBV28 | CASSPEGRGNQPQHF | TGTGCCAGCAGTCCCGAGGGGCGCGGCAATCAGCCCCAGCATTTT
TRBJ1-2 | 13 | . | many | TRBV28 | CASSPGSQGGYTF | TGTGCCAGCAGTCCCGGGTCCCAAGGTGGCTACACCTTC
TRBJ1-4 | 19 | TRBD1 | . | TRBV5-7 | CASSGCSGTGGDTNEKLFF | TGTGCCAGCAGCGGGTGCTCCGGGACAGGGGGCGACACTAATGAAAAACTGTTTTTT
TRBJ2-5 | 18 | . | many | TRBV11-2 | CASSLRTGVVAGGETQYF | TGTGCCAGCAGCCTGAGGACAGGGGTGGTAGCGGGAGGAGAGACCCAGTACTTC
TRBJ2-7 | 15 | TRBD2 | few | TRBV9 | CASSTWSSGNYEQYF | TGTGCCAGCAGCACCTGGAGTAGCGGGAATTACGAGCAGTACTTC
TRBJ1-1 | 13 | . | few | TRBV6-2/TRBV6-3 | CAIQWGLNTEAFF | TGTGCCATCCAATGGGGGTTGAACACTGAAGCTTTCTTT
TRBJ2-2 | 13 | . | many | TRBV2 | CASTRTQTGELFF | TGTGCCAGCACCCGGACTCAGACCGGGGAGCTGTTTTTT
TRBJ2-2 | 16 | . | few | TRBV9 | CASSVVSRGDTGELFF | TGTGCCAGCAGCGTAGTAAGCAGGGGTGACACCGGGGAGCTGTTTTTT
TRBJ2-1 | 14 | TRBD2 | many | TRBV12-3/TRBV12-4 | CASSFGLAGNEQFF | TGTGCCAGCAGCTTCGGACTAGCAGGTAATGAGCAGTTCTTC
TRBJ2-1 | 13 | . | . | TRBV11-2 | CASSSLREAERFF | TGTGCCAGCAGCTCCTTGCGTGAGGCAGAGAGGTTCTTC
TRBJ1-4 | 13 | TRBD1 | . | TRBV5-5 | CASSWTGREKLFF | TGTGCCAGCAGCTGGACAGGTCGGGAAAAACTGTTTTTT
TRBJ2-1 | 11 | . | many | TRBV20-1 | CSASLKVEQFF | TGCAGTGCTAGCCTTAAGGTGGAGCAGTTCTTC
TRBJ1-2 | 14 | . | . | TRBV19 | CASSIEGLRYGYTF | TGTGCCAGTAGTATAGAGGGCCTTAGGTATGGCTACACCTTC
TRBJ2-1 | 14 | . | many | TRBV6-1 | CASRPSRDSNEQFF | TGTGCCAGCAGACCCTCTCGGGACTCCAATGAGCAGTTCTTC
TRBJ2-1 | 13 | . | many | TRBV2 | CASRVSRDNEQFF | TGTGCCAGCAGAGTAAGTAGAGACAATGAGCAGTTCTTC
TRBJ2-3 | 13 | . | . | TRBV30 | CAWNSGGADTQYF | TGTGCCTGGAATTCAGGGGGGGCAGATACGCAGTATTTT
TRBJ2-7 | 14 | TRBD1 | . | TRBV12-3/TRBV12-4 | CASSLYRGAWEQYF | TGTGCCAGCAGTTTGTACAGGGGGGCGTGGGAGCAGTACTTC
TRBJ2-6 | 17 | TRBD2 | few | TRBV9 | CASSVRLAGSGANVLTF | TGTGCCAGCAGCGTAAGGCTAGCGGGGAGCGGGGCCAACGTCCTGACTTTC
TRBJ2-2 | 16 | . | few | TRBV18 | CASSPEASAATGELFF | TGTGCCAGCTCACCAGAGGCTAGCGCTGCCACCGGGGAGCTGTTTTTT